This record concerns one T cell receptor (beta chain) sequence. What it recognizes is unknown. This record belongs to a study of PD-1 blockade in classical Hodgkin lymphoma. Study findings and constraints: Those patients who began receiving nivolumab less than 1 year after ASCT had lower diversity, and they were excluded.

Assay used: immunoSEQ multiplex PCR; TCRdb lists only in-frame clones, some missing. Of tens of thousands of clones in the sample, around 66% are singletons; the top ten hold approximately 11%. CDR3 length: 17 residues. Germline V CDR1 and CDR2: SGHTA, FQGNSA. Trimming removed 1 base from V and 2 bases from J, with 15 bases in between. No patient escaped relapse after autologous stem cell transplantation, and brentuximab vedotin exposure varied. The study recorded best responses of complete response, partial response or progressive disease. The rearrangement links TRBV7-2 to TRBJ1-5; D is ambiguous. This receptor was obtained from a human donor with classical Hodgkin lymphoma. The source material was peripheral blood mononuclear cells (PBMCs), sampled at baseline. For the CDR3, the DNA is TGTGCCAGCAGCTTAGTGGCCCGGACGAGCGGCAATCAGCCCCAGCATTTT. Translating gives CASSLVARTSGNQPQHF. Supplemented by reference TRBV7-2 and TRBJ1-5, the full variable domain reads GAGVSQSPSNKVTEKGKDVELRCDPISGHTALYWYRQSLGQGLEFLIYFQGNSAPDKSGLPSDRFSAERTGGSVSTLTIQRTQQEDSAVYLCASSLVARTSGNQPQHFGDGTRLSIL.